Each of the 30 T cell receptor beta chains below was sequenced from the same sample in a study of human T cells and chemical hapten exposure. TCRdb processed the RACE reads anew with MiXCR; each CDR3 protein has one entry. Counted here are tens of thousands of distinct CDR3 sequences, approximately 8.6% occurring once; the ten biggest clones make up roughly 14%. As for time point: patch test 1, 2 weeks after DPC sensitization. Described treatment: therapeutic diphenylcyclopropenone sensitization with weekly scalp DPC. This specimen was whole blood, taken in connection with sensitization to the hapten diphenylcyclopropenone (DPC). The origin of the receptors is a middle-aged woman with alopecia areata. Some clones in this sample may be carry-over from other donors' samples.

The chain carries TRBV6-1 and TRBJ1-1, with D unresolved. Germline V gene lookup returns CDR1 MNHNS and CDR2 SASEGT. The CDR3 has 14 amino acids. V was shortened by 2 bases and J by 2 bases, with 9 bases between the two germline ends. Written as DNA, the CDR3 is TGTGCCAGCAGTGAACTTACTGGTAACACTGAAGCTTTCTTT. Protein product: CASSELTGNTEAFF.

This clonotype was counted many times. The chain combines TRBV2 with TRBJ2-2; D not resolved. The CDR3 runs to 16 residues. The germline V gene has CDR1 SNHLY and CDR2 FYNNEI. V dropped 3 bases and J dropped 1 base, with 12 bases sitting between them. CDR3: CASSDSQRKNTGELFF. CDR3 DNA: TGTGCCAGCAGTGATTCTCAACGCAAGAACACCGGGGAGCTGTTTTTT. Variable domain in full (rest from reference TRBV2 and TRBJ2-2): EPEVTQTPSHQVTQMGQEVILRCVPISNHLYFYWYRQILGQKVEFLVSFYNNEISEKSEIFDDQFSVERPDGSNFTLKIRSTKLEDSAMYFCASSDSQRKNTGELFFGEGSRLTVL.

This clonotype was counted at least ten times. Compared with germline, one end of the junction differs, possibly owing to a read error. This sequence joins TRBV12-3 or TRBV12-4 and TRBJ1-5, with TRBD1 identical over 8 bases. The CDR3 totals 16 residues. The CDR3 nucleotides are TGTGCCAGCGGTTTTACCGAAGGACAGGGTAATCAGCCCCAGCATTTT. This sequence encodes CASGFTEGQGNQPQHF.

This clonotype was counted a few times. This chain uses TRBV5-6 with TRBJ2-2, with D tentatively TRBD2 (5 bases). V was pared by 0 bases and J by 4 bases, with 13 bases between. CDR1 and CDR2 from the germline V gene are SGHDT and YYEEEE. CDR3 length: 16 amino acids. DNA for the CDR3: TGTGCCAGCAGCTTGGAGCCTAGCAGACGCACCGGGGAGCTGTTTTTT. Translating it yields CASSLEPSRRTGELFF.

There are a few counts of this clonotype. V gene TRBV6-5 combines with J gene TRBJ2-1; the D gene is possibly TRBD1 (5 bases). V was trimmed by 6 bases and J by 4 bases, leaving 16 bases between them. CDR3 length equals 15 residues. The germline V gene encodes CDR1 MNHEY and CDR2 SVGAGI. The CDR3 is CASSLKGNDYNEQFF. The DNA for the CDR3 is TGTGCCAGCAGCCTCAAGGGGAACGATTACAATGAGCAGTTCTTC.

The V call is TRBV2, the J call TRBJ2-1, with D perhaps given as TRBD1 or TRBD2 (6 bases each). Trimming left V 2 bases short and J 4 bases short, with 12 bases between. Germline V CDR1 and CDR2: SNHLY, FYNNEI. This CDR3 is built from 15 residues. The CDR3 spells CASSERGAGYNEQFF. In nucleotides, the CDR3 is TGTGCCAGCAGTGAAAGGGGGGCCGGGTACAATGAGCAGTTCTTC.

This clonotype was detected ten times or more. This chain joins TRBV7-9 and TRBJ1-1; D is perhaps TRBD1 (6 bases). CDR3 length: 19 residues. V was pared by 5 bases and J by 1 base, with 26 bases between. Germline V gene sequence: CDR1 SEHNR, CDR2 FQNEAQ (reference sequence). The DNA for the CDR3 is TGTGCCAGCAGCGGTATAATGGACGGCCCGACAGGATCGAACACTGAAGCTTTCTTT. It codes for CASSGIMDGPTGSNTEAFF.

This clonotype is medium-sized in the sample. J is TRBJ1-5 and V is TRBV4-1, with a weak D call TRBD1 (6 bases). Per the germline V gene, CDR1 is MGHRA and CDR2 is YSYEKL. Trimming shortened V by 3 bases and J by 5 bases, and 17 bases separated the two germline ends. The CDR3 has 16 amino acids. CDR3 protein: CASSHIKGGDDQPQHF. The CDR3 DNA reads as TGCGCCAGCAGCCATATTAAAGGGGGGGATGATCAGCCCCAGCATTTT.

This sequence joins TRBV2 and TRBJ2-4, with unresolved D. The germline V gene has CDR1 SNHLY and CDR2 FYNNEI. This CDR3 has 15 amino acids. V was pared by 1 base and J by 0 bases, with 7 bases between. CDR3 coding DNA: TGTGCCAGCAGTGAAGGTTCGGAAGCCAAAAACATTCAGTACTTC. It specifies CASSEGSEAKNIQYF.

A note on this clonotype: A much larger clone lies one base from this, so it may be a read error. Because it lacks the conserved phenylalanine or tryptophan at the end, this CDR3 is likely a read error. The CDR3 bases are TGTGCCAGCAGCTTGGGACTAGGGCACGAGCAGTACTCC. The encoded protein is CASSLGLGHEQYS. The chain carries TRBV7-6 and TRBJ2-7, with 8 bases matching TRBD2. This CDR3 has 13 residues. With V trimmed by 3 bases and J by 5 bases, 3 bases remained unmatched. CDR1 and CDR2 from the germline V gene are SGHVS and FNYEAQ.

This clonotype was seen many times. This chain links TRBV3-1 with TRBJ2-3; D is uncertain. V gave up 0 bases and J gave up 2 bases, with 12 bases separating them. This CDR3 is 16 amino acids long. Looked up from germline, CDR1 is LGHDT and CDR2 is YNNKEL (reference sequence). This CDR3 reads CASSQDAPGYTDTQYF. CDR3 DNA: TGTGCCAGCAGCCAAGACGCGCCCGGATACACAGATACGCAGTATTTT.

The table lists this clonotype with many counts. This chain uses TRBV6-4 with TRBJ2-2; D is perhaps TRBD1 (5 bases). V lost 5 bases, J lost 4 bases, and 8 bases lay in between. CDR1 MRHNA and CDR2 SNTAGT come from the germline V gene. The CDR3 spans 13 residues. This CDR3 is CASSSGSTGELFF. The CDR3 region has the DNA TGTGCCAGCAGTTCAGGGTCCACCGGGGAGCTGTTTTTT.

This clonotype was seen at least ten times. The chain links TRBV12-3 or TRBV12-4 to TRBJ2-2, with 10 nucleotides matching TRBD2. V gave up 4 bases and J gave up 0 bases; unmatched junction bases: 5. The CDR3 contains 17 residues. The chain's CDR3 is CASSSLAGAANTGELFF. CDR3 bases: TGTGCCAGCAGTTCGCTAGCGGGGGCCGCGAACACCGGGGAGCTGTTTTTT.

This clonotype was seen a handful of times. This rearrangement joins TRBV18 to TRBJ1-3, with 7 nucleotides matching TRBD1. Germline V lookup: CDR1 KGHSH, CDR2 LQKENI. The J segment lost 0 bases and the V segment lost 4 bases, leaving 15 bases of the junction unmatched. CDR3 length: 19 residues. This chain's CDR3 is CASSRRYLEGAPSGNTIYF. The CDR3 region has the DNA TGTGCCAGCTCACGGCGCTACCTCGAGGGGGCCCCCTCTGGAAACACCATATATTTT.

This clonotype was seen ten or more times. V gene TRBV19 combines with J gene TRBJ2-6; D may be TRBD1 (6 bases). CDR1 is LNHDA and CDR2 is SQIVND in the germline V gene (reference sequence). Deletions cut 7 bases from V and 2 bases from J, with 15 bases between. CDR3 length: 16 amino acids. The CDR3 region has the DNA TGTGCCAGTAATGAACAGGGTTTTGCTGGGGCCAACGTCCTGACTTTC. Amino acids: CASNEQGFAGANVLTF.

This clonotype was detected many times. V gene TRBV9 combines with J gene TRBJ1-2, with 7 positions matching TRBD1. V shed 6 bases, J shed 0 bases, and the junction held 5 bases outside the gene matches. The CDR3 loop spans 14 amino acids. The germline V gene has CDR1 SGDLS and CDR2 YYNGEE. The CDR3 DNA follows: TGTGCCAGCACTCGGGACAGAGCTAACTATGGCTACACCTTC. Translated, it gives CASTRDRANYGYTF.

The sample holds many counts of this clonotype. J is TRBJ2-5 and V is TRBV5-1; D gene ambiguous. Germline assignment: CDR1 SGHRS and CDR2 YFSETQ. V lost 4 bases to trimming and J lost 0 bases, with 10 bases between them. The CDR3 covers 14 residues. This CDR3 is CASSPGPYQETQYF. CDR3 DNA sequence: TGCGCCAGCAGCCCCGGACCGTACCAAGAGACCCAGTACTTC.

The table lists this clonotype with many counts. V usage is TRBV20-1 and J usage is TRBJ2-3, with 8 positions matching TRBD2. The CDR3 has 12 amino acids. V gave up 3 bases and J gave up 7 bases; unmatched junction bases: 3. Germline assignment: CDR1 DFQATT and CDR2 SNEGSKA (reference sequence). The CDR3 nucleotides are TGCAGTGCTAGCGGGGGGGGAAATACGCAGTATTTT. Translated, it gives CSASGGGNTQYF.

This chain links TRBV14 with TRBJ1-1; D gene unclear. CDR3 length: 15 residues. V was pared by 0 bases and J by 1 base, with 9 bases between. Germline V gives CDR1 SGHDN, CDR2 FVKESK. CDR3 sequence (DNA): TGTGCCAGCAGCCAAGATGCAGCCGGGAACACTGAAGCTTTCTTT. This encodes CASSQDAAGNTEAFF. Filled out from reference TRBV14 and TRBJ1-1, the complete variable domain reads EAGVTQFPSHSVIEKGQTVTLRCDPISGHDNLYWYRRVMGKEIKFLLHFVKESKQDESGMPNNRFLAERTGGTYSTLKVQPAELEDSGVYFCASSQDAAGNTEAFFGQGTRLTVV.

This clonotype was seen ten or more times. The chain couples TRBV19 to TRBJ1-6, with D unresolved. This CDR3 is built from 14 residues. The V gene lost 6 bases and the J gene lost 7 bases, with 13 bases spanning the gap. The germline CDR1 and CDR2 sequences are LNHDA and SQIVND (reference sequence). The CDR3 region has the DNA TGTGCCAGTAGAAGGAGTTCCTTAAATTCACCCCTCCACTTT. Its protein is CASRRSSLNSPLHF.

This clonotype was counted ten times or more. The chain couples TRBV27 to TRBJ1-1, with a weak D call TRBD1 (6 bases). This CDR3 is built from 14 residues. V was pared by 6 bases and J by 10 bases, with 21 bases between. CDR1 and CDR2 from the germline V gene are MNHEY and SMNVEV (reference sequence). CDR3 region: CASSPYGGVFGAFF. The CDR3 DNA is TGTGCCAGCAGCCCCTACGGGGGCGTTTTTGGAGCTTTCTTT.

This clonotype was detected a few times. CDR3 protein: CSVARGGSTDTQYF. The CDR3 DNA is TGCAGCGTTGCCAGGGGGGGGAGCACAGATACGCAGTATTTT. V usage is TRBV29-1 and J usage is TRBJ2-3; D is possibly TRBD1 or TRBD2 (7 bases each). CDR3 length equals 14 residues. The V end was cut by 4 bases, the J end by 0 bases, with 11 bases between. Germline values: CDR1 SQVTM, CDR2 ANQGSEA.

This clonotype was seen a few times. The V and J genes are TRBV4-1 and TRBJ2-2; possible D gene TRBD1, 6 bases. Trimming left V 3 bases short and J 1 base short, with 9 bases between. The CDR3 has 15 residues. Per germline, CDR1 MGHRA and CDR2 YSYEKL. DNA of the CDR3: TGCGCCAGCAGCCAGGACAGCTGGAACACCGGGGAGCTGTTTTTT. Its translation is CASSQDSWNTGELFF.

The chain is built from TRBV5-1 and TRBJ2-3, with 7 bases aligning to TRBD2. The V gene's germline CDR1 is SGHRS and CDR2 YFSETQ. There are 14 residues in the CDR3. Unmatched junction bases numbered 7, after V lost 9 bases and J lost 0 bases. CDR3 in amino acids: CATRAGTSTDTQYF. In DNA form, the CDR3 reads TGCGCCACCCGAGCGGGAACTAGCACAGATACGCAGTATTTT.

The genes are TRBV6-5 and TRBJ2-7; perhaps TRBD2 as D (5 bases). With 0 bases removed from V and 3 bases from J, the gap between germline ends came to 6 bases. The CDR3 runs to 13 residues. Germline V gene sequence: CDR1 MNHEY, CDR2 SVGAGI. In DNA form, the CDR3 reads TGTGCCAGCAGTTACTCACGGGGCTACGAGCAGTACTTC. The encoded protein is CASSYSRGYEQYF.

In its sample, this clonotype was seen many times. The rearrangement uses TRBV3-1 and TRBJ2-3; D is possibly TRBD1 or TRBD2 (6 bases each). Germline V gene sequence: CDR1 LGHDT, CDR2 YNNKEL (reference sequence). This CDR3 has 16 residues. V was shortened by 0 bases and J by 4 bases, with 14 bases between the two germline ends. The CDR3: CASSQDWGALSDTQYF. Written as DNA, the CDR3 is TGTGCCAGCAGCCAAGACTGGGGGGCCTTGTCAGATACGCAGTATTTT.

This clonotype came up a few times. The chain has TRBV6-4 and TRBJ2-3; D is unresolved. V shed 3 bases and J shed 2 bases, with 12 bases lying between them. The CDR3 covers 15 residues. Germline-derived CDR1 and CDR2 are MRHNA and SNTAGT. The CDR3 DNA follows: TGTGCCAGCAGTGAAGAGGCAGCCTCCACAGATACGCAGTATTTT. Amino acids: CASSEEAASTDTQYF.

This clonotype has at least ten counts. CDR3 region: CASSYETGSYEQYF. The CDR3 DNA reads TGTGCCAGCAGTTACGAAACAGGGTCCTACGAGCAGTACTTC. The rearrangement links TRBV6-2 or TRBV6-3 to TRBJ2-7; the D gene is possibly TRBD1 (6 bases). V shed 2 bases and J shed 1 base, with 9 bases lying between them. Germline V CDR1 and CDR2: MNHEY, SVGEGT. This CDR3 is built from 14 residues.

This clonotype was seen many times. This rearrangement joins TRBV4-3 to TRBJ2-3; D not resolved. Trimming stripped 5 bases from V and 1 base from J, with 7 bases between. The CDR3 contains 13 residues. CDR1 and CDR2 from the germline V gene are LGHNA and YSLEER. The CDR3 nucleotides read TGCGCCAGCAGCAAAACTGGCACAGATACGCAGTATTTT. It yields the protein CASSKTGTDTQYF.

This clonotype was found many times. The chain joins TRBV20-1 to TRBJ2-3; tentative D call: TRBD2 (7 bases). V was trimmed by 0 bases and J by 1 base, leaving 17 bases between them. The CDR3 has 17 residues. Germline V CDR1 and CDR2: DFQATT, SNEGSKA (reference sequence). CDR3 sequence reads: CSARDRGGGVGTDTQYF. DNA for the CDR3: TGCAGTGCTAGAGATAGGGGGGGCGGTGTAGGCACAGATACGCAGTATTTT.